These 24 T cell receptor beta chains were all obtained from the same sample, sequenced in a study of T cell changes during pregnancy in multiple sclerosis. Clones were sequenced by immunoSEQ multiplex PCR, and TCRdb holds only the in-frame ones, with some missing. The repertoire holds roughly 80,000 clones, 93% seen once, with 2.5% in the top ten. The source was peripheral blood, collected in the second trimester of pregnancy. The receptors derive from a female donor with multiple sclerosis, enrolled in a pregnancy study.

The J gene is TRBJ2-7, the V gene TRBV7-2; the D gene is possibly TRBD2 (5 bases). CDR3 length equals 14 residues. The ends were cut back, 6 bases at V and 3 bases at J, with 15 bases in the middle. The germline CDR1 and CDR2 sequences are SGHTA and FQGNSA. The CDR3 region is CASREYAGVYEQYF. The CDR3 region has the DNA TGTGCCAGCAGGGAGTACGCCGGGGTCTACGAGCAGTACTTC.

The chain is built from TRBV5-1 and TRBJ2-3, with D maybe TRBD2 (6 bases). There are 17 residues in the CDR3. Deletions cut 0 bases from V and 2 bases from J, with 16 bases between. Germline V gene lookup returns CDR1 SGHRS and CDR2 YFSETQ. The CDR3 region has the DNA TGCGCCAGCAGCTTGGTTGGACTACTCAGGAACACAGATACGCAGTATTTT. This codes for CASSLVGLLRNTDTQYF.

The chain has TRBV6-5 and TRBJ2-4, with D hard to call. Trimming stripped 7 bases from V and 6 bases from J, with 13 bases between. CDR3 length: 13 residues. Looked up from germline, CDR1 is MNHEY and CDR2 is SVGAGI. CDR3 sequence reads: CASTGNAANIQYF. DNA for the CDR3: TGTGCCAGCACTGGCAACGCCGCAAACATTCAGTACTTC.

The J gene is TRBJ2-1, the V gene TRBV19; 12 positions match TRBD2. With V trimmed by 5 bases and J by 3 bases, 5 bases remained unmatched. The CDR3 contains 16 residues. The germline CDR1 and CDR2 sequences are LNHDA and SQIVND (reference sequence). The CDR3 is CASSFWTSGDYNEQFF. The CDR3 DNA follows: TGTGCCAGTAGTTTCTGGACTAGCGGGGACTACAATGAGCAGTTCTTC.

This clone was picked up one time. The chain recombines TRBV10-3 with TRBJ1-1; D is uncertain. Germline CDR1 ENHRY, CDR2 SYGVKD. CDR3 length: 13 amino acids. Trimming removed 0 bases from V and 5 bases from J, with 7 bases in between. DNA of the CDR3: TGTGCCATCAGTGAGTCTCGAGGGACTGAAGCTTTCTTT. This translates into CAISESRGTEAFF.

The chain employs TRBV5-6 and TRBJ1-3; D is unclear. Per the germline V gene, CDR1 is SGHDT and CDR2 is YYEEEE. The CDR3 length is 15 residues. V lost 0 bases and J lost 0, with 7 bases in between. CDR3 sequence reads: CASSLVGVSGNTIYF. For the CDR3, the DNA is TGTGCCAGCAGCTTGGTGGGCGTCTCTGGAAACACCATATATTTT. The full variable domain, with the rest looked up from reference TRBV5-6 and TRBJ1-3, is DAGVTQSPTHLIKTRGQQVTLRCSPKSGHDTVSWYQQALGQGPQFIFQYYEEEERQRGNFPDRFSGHQFPNYSSELNVNALLLGDSALYLCASSLVGVSGNTIYFGEGSWLTVV.

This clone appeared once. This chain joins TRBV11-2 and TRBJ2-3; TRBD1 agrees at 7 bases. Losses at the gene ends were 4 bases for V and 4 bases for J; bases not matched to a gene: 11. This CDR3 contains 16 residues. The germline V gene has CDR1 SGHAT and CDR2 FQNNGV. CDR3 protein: CASSSRDRDLADTQYF. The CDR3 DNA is TGTGCCAGCAGCTCCCGCGACAGGGATCTTGCAGATACGCAGTATTTT.

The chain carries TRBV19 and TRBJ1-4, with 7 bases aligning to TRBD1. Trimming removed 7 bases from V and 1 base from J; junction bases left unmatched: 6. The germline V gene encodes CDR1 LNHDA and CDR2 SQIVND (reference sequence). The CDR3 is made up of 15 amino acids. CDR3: CASNSYRGTNEKLFF. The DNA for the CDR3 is TGTGCCAGTAACTCATACAGGGGAACTAATGAAAAACTGTTTTTT.

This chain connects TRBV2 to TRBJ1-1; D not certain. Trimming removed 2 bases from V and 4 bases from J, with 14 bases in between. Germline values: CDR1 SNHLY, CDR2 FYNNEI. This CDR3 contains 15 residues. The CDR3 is CASSEFRQLVTEAFF. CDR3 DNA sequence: TGTGCCAGCAGTGAATTCCGTCAACTGGTCACTGAAGCTTTCTTT.

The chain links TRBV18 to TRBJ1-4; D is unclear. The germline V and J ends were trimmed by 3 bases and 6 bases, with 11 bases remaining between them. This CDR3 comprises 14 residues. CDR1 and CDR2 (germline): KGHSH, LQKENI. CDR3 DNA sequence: TGTGCCAGCTCACCCAACCTGGGAGATGAAAAACTGTTTTTT. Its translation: CASSPNLGDEKLFF.

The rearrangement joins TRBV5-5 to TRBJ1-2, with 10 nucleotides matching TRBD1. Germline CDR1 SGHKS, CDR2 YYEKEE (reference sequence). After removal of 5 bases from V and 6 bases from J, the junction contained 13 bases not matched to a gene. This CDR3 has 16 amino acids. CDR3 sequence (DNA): TGTGCCAGCAGAGATCGACTGGACAGGGGGGTTAATGGCTACACCTTC. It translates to CASRDRLDRGVNGYTF.

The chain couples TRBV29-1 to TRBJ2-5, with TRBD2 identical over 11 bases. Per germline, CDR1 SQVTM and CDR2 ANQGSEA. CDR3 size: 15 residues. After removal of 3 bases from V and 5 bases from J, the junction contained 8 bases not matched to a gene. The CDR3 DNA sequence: TGCAGCGTTGATGGGTTTAGCGGGGGGGTGGAGACCCAGTACTTC. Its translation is CSVDGFSGGVETQYF. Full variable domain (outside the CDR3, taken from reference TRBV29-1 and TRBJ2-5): SAVISQKPSRDICQRGTSLTIQCQVDSQVTMMFWYRQQPGQSLTLIATANQGSEATYESGFVIDKFPISRPNLTFSTLTVSNMSPEDSSIYLCSVDGFSGGVETQYFGPGTRLLVL.

CDR3 in amino acids: CASSLGKQTEAFF. The CDR3 DNA follows: TGTGCCAGCAGCTTGGGTAAACAGACTGAAGCTTTCTTT. The rearrangement uses TRBV5-4 and TRBJ1-1; no clear D. Trimming cost V 0 bases and J 5 bases, with 8 bases left between them. Per germline, CDR1 SGHNT and CDR2 YYREEE (reference sequence). This CDR3 is built from 13 residues.

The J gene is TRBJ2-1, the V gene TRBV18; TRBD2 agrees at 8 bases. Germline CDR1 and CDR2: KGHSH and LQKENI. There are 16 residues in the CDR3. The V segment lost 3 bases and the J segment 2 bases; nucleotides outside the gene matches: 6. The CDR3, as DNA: TGTGCCAGCTCACCCCTAGCGGGCCAGACCTACAATGAGCAGTTCTTC. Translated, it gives CASSPLAGQTYNEQFF.

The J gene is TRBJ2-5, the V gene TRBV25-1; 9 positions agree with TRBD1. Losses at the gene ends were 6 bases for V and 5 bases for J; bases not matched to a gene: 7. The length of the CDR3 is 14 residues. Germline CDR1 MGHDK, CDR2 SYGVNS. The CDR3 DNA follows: TGTGCCAGCAGAGGACAGGGGCACGGGGAGACCCAGTACTTC. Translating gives CASRGQGHGETQYF.

CDR3 bases: TGTGCCAGCAGTGCTCACAGAATCTATGGCTACACCTTC. The encoded protein is CASSAHRIYGYTF. The chain links TRBV27 to TRBJ1-2, with D unresolved. The V gene lost 5 bases and the J gene lost 4 bases, with 11 bases spanning the gap. The germline V gene has CDR1 MNHEY and CDR2 SMNVEV (reference sequence). This CDR3 has 13 residues.

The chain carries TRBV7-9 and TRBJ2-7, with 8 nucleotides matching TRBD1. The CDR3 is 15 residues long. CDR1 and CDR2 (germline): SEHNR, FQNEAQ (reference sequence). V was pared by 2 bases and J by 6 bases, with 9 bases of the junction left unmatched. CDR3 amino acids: CASSLQFGQGLEQYF. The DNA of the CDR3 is TGTGCCAGCAGCTTACAATTCGGACAGGGACTCGAGCAGTACTTC. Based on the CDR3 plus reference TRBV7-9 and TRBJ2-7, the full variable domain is DTGVSQNPRHKITKRGQNVTFRCDPISEHNRLYWYRQTLGQGPEFLTYFQNEAQLEKSRLLSDRFSAERPKGSFSTLEIQRTEQGDSAMYLCASSLQFGQGLEQYFGPGTRLTVT.

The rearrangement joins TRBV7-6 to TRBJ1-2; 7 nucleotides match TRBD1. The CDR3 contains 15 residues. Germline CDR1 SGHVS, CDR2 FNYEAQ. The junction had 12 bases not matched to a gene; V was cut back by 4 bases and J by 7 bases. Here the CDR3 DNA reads TGTGCCAGCAGCTCTAGGCTGGGACAGTTCTGTGGCTACACCTTC. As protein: CASSSRLGQFCGYTF.

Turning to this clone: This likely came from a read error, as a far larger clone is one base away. The DNA of the CDR3 is TGTGCCAGCAGCTTAGTACAGGCCTACGAGCAGTACTTC. Protein sequence: CASSLVQAYEQYF. The chain joins TRBV11-2 to TRBJ2-7; TRBD1 might be the D (5 bases). The V end lost 1 base, the J end lost 2 bases, and 6 bases lay between the germline ends. The CDR3 spans 13 residues. Germline CDR1 and CDR2: SGHAT and FQNNGV. Together with reference TRBV11-2 and TRBJ2-7, the CDR3 gives the full variable domain: EAGVAQSPRYKIIEKRQSVAFWCNPISGHATLYWYQQILGQGPKLLIQFQNNGVVDDSQLPKDRFSAERLKGVDSTLKIQPAKLEDSAVYLCASSLVQAYEQYFGPGTRLTVT.

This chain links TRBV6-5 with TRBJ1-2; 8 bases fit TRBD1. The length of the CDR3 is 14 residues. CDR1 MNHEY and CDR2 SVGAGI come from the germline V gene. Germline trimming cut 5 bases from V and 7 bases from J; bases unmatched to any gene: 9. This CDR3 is CASSPGQVRGGYTF. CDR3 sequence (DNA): TGTGCCAGCAGTCCGGGACAGGTGAGAGGTGGCTACACCTTC.

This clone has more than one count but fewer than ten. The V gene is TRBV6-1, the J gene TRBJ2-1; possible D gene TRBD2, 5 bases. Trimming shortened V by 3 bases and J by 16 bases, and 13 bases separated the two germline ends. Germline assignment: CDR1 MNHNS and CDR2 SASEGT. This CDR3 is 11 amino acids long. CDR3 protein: CASSDSEGDFF. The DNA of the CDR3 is TGTGCCAGCAGTGATTCAGAGGGCGATTTCTTC.

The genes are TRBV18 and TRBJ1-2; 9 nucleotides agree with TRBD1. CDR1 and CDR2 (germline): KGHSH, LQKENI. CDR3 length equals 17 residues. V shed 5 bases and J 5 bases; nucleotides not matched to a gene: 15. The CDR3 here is CASSYRDRASREYGYTF. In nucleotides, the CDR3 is TGTGCCAGCTCATACCGGGACAGGGCAAGTAGAGAGTATGGCTACACCTTC.

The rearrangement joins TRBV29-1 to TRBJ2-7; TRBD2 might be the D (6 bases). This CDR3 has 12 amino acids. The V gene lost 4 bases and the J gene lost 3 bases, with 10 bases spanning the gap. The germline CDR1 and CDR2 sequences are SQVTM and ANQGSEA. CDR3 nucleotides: TGCAGCGTTGTAGCGGAGAACTACGAGCAGTACTTC. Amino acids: CSVVAENYEQYF.

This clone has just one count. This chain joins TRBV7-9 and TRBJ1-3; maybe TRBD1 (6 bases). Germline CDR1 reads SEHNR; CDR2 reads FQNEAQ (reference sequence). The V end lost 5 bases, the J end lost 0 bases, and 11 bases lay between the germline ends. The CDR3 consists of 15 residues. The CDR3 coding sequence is TGTGCCAGCAGCCCCGGACAGAGCTCTGGAAACACCATATATTTT. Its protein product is CASSPGQSSGNTIYF.